The 7 T cell receptor beta chains in this list originate from one sample, sequenced in a study of untreated major depressive disorder. Some clones are missing from TCRdb's copy, which holds only in-frame ones; the method was immunoSEQ multiplex PCR. The data show more than 20,000 clones, 85% to 95% seen once. Sequenced input: CD4+ T cells from PBMCs. These TCRs come from a man under 40 in good health.

This chain uses TRBV18 with TRBJ1-3, with D unclear. The germline gives CDR1 KGHSH, CDR2 LQKENI. There are 14 residues in the CDR3. Trimming took off 3 bases at V and 3 bases at J, with 9 bases between the two ends. The CDR3, as DNA: TGTGCCAGCTCACCGGCGGGAGGTGGAAACACCATATATTTT. Its protein product is CASSPAGGGNTIYF. Using reference TRBV18 and TRBJ1-3 for the parts outside the CDR3, the full variable domain is NAGVMQNPRHLVRRRGQEARLRCSPMKGHSHVYWYRQLPEEGLKFMVYLQKENIIDESGMPKERFSAEFPKEGPSILRIQQVVRGDSAAYFCASSPAGGGNTIYFGEGSWLTVV.

This rearrangement joins TRBV7-2 to TRBJ1-1, with D possibly being TRBD1 (6 bases). Trimming cost V 5 bases and J 3 bases, with 16 bases left between them. This CDR3 contains 15 residues. Per the germline V gene, CDR1 is SGHTA and CDR2 is FQGNSA. The CDR3 region has the DNA TGTGCCAGCAGCCCTCAGGGGACACTATACACTGAAGCTTTCTTT. Translation: CASSPQGTLYTEAFF.

The J gene is TRBJ1-2, the V gene TRBV7-6, with a tentative D call TRBD1 (6 bases). The V gene's germline CDR1 is SGHVS and CDR2 FNYEAQ. The CDR3 covers 14 residues. V was clipped by 1 base and J by 7 bases, with 13 bases between them. CDR3 loop: CASSLVQGGGGYTF. CDR3 DNA sequence: TGTGCCAGCAGCTTAGTACAGGGAGGAGGTGGCTACACCTTC.

The chain carries TRBV6-5 and TRBJ2-5, with D perhaps TRBD2 (5 bases). The length of the CDR3 is 13 residues. Germline values: CDR1 MNHEY, CDR2 SVGAGI. The V and J ends lost 6 bases and 3 bases respectively, with 11 bases between them. CDR3 sequence (DNA): TGTGCCAGCAGGAGGACTCGAGAAGAGACCCAGTACTTC. Its protein product is CASRRTREETQYF.

The chain is built from TRBV19 and TRBJ1-2; D is possibly TRBD1 (6 bases). The CDR3 contains 18 residues. Looked up from germline, CDR1 is LNHDA and CDR2 is SQIVND (reference sequence). Trimming took off 5 bases at V and 1 base at J, with 23 bases between the two ends. This CDR3 reads CASSRQADRVLNNYGYTF. CDR3 nucleotides: TGTGCCAGTAGTCGACAGGCCGACCGGGTCCTTAATAACTATGGCTACACCTTC. The full variable domain, in which reference TRBV19 and TRBJ1-2 provide the parts outside the CDR3, is DGGITQSPKYLFRKEGQNVTLSCEQNLNHDAMYWYRQDPGQGLRLIYYSQIVNDFQKGDIAEGYSVSREKKESFPLTVTSAQKNPTAFYLCASSRQADRVLNNYGYTFGSGTRLTVV.

The rearrangement uses TRBV11-2 and TRBJ2-7; 9 bases are a match to TRBD1. Germline V gene sequence: CDR1 SGHAT, CDR2 FQNNGV. This CDR3 is built from 14 residues. V trimming: 2 bases; J trimming: 4 bases; junction bases outside the gene matches: 3. The CDR3 DNA reads TGTGCCAGCAGCTTACGCGACAGGGGGTACGAGCAGTACTTC. It is translated as CASSLRDRGYEQYF.

V gene TRBV7-2 combines with J gene TRBJ1-2; D might be TRBD1 (5 bases). The germline V and J ends were trimmed by 0 bases and 6 bases, with 11 bases remaining between them. Germline V gene data show CDR1 as SGHTA and CDR2 as FQGNSA. The CDR3 is 14 amino acids. Written as DNA, the CDR3 is TGTGCCAGCAGCTTAGCGCAAGGGGCGGATGGCTACACCTTC. The encoded protein is CASSLAQGADGYTF.